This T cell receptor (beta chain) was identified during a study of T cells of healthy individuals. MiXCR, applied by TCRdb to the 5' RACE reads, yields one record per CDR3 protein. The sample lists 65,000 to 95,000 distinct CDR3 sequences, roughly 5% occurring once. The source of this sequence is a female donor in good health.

In nucleotides, the CDR3 is TGCAGCGTTGAAGTCGGTAGCAATCAGCCCCAGCATTTT. Translating gives CSVEVGSNQPQHF. V usage is TRBV29-1 and J usage is TRBJ1-5; unclear D gene. V was cut by 1 base and J by 0 bases, with 4 bases left in between. Germline loops: CDR1 SQVTM, CDR2 ANQGSEA. CDR3 size: 13 residues.